This TCR beta chain was sequenced for a study of blood T cells in healthy people across ages. Broader study findings: As age increased, TCR beta diversity per million T cells fell in a roughly linear fashion.

On this clonotype itself: The antigen is unknown.

With 7 bases removed from V and 6 bases from J, the gap between germline ends came to 16 bases. CDR1 and CDR2 from the germline V gene are MDHEN and SYDVKM. CDR3 length: 13 amino acids. With a J-beta primer mix and a sample-barcoded 5' primer, a second PCR ran roughly 7 to 11 cycles. TCRdb called the 5' RACE reads again in MiXCR, with one record for every CDR3 protein. The sample includes about 970,000 distinct CDR3 sequences, roughly 51% seen only once; the top ten take about a fifth. The J gene is TRBJ2-7, the V gene TRBV28, with a tentative D call TRBD1 (6 bases). This receptor was taken from a woman aged 60-75 years in good health. Sequencing was carried out using blood. The CDR3 region is CASKTWTAIEQYF. For the CDR3, the DNA is TGTGCCAGCAAGACGTGGACAGCCATCGAGCAGTACTTC.